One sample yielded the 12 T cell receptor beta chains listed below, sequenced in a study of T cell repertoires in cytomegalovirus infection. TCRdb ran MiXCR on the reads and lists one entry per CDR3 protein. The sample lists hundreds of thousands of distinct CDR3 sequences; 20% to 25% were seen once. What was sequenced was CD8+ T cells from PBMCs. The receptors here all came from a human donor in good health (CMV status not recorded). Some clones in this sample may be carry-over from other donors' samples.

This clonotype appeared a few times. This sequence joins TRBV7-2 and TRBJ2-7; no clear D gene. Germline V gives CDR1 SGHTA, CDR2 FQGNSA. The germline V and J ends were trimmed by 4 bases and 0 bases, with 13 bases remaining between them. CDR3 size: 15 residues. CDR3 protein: CASSSPGGLSYEQYF. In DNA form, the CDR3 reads TGTGCCAGCAGCTCCCCTGGTGGGCTCTCCTACGAGCAGTACTTC.

The CDR3 sequence: CSVARVSPADTQYF. Here the CDR3 DNA reads TGCAGCGTTGCCAGGGTTTCGCCAGCAGATACGCAGTATTTT. The rearrangement uses TRBV29-1 and TRBJ2-3, with a weak D call TRBD1 (5 bases). CDR3 length: 14 residues. The V end was cut by 4 bases, the J end by 4 bases, with 15 bases between. Germline V gives CDR1 SQVTM, CDR2 ANQGSEA.

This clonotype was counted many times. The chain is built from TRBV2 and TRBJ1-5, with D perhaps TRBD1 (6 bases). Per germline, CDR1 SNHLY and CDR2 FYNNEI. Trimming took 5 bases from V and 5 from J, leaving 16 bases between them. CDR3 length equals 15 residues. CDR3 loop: CASSSGGRGYQPQHF. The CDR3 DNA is TGTGCCAGCAGTTCCGGGGGCAGGGGTTATCAGCCCCAGCATTTT.

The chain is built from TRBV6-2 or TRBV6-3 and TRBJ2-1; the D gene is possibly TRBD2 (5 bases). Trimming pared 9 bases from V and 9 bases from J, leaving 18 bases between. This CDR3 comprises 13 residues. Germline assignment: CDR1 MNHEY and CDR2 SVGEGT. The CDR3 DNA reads TGTGCCAGTAGCGCCACCGCCCGGGGTGAGCAGTTCTTC. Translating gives CASSATARGEQFF.

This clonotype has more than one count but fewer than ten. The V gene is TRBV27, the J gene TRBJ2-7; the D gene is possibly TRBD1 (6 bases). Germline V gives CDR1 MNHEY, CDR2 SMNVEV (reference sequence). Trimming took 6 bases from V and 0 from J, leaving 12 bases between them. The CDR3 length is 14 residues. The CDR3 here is CASSRDTYSYEQYF. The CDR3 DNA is TGTGCCAGCAGCCGGGACACCTACTCCTACGAGCAGTACTTC.

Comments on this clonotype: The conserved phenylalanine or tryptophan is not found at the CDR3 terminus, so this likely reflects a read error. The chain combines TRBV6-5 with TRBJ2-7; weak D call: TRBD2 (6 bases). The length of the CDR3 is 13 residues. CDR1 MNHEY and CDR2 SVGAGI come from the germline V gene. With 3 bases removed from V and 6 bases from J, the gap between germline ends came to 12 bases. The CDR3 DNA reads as TGTGCCAGCAGTTATAGGAGGGCGGGCGAGCAGTACATC. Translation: CASSYRRAGEQYI.

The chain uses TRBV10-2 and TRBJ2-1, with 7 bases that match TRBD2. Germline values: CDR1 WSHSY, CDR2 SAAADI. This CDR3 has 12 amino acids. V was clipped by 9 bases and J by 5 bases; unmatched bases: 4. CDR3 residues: CASISGNNEQFF. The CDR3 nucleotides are TGCGCCAGTATCAGCGGGAACAATGAGCAGTTCTTC.

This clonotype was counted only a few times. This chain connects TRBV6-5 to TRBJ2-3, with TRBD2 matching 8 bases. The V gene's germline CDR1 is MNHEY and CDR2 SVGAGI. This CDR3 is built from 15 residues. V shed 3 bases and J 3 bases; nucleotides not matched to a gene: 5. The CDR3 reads CASSYSRGDTDTQYF. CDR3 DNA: TGTGCCAGCAGTTATTCGCGGGGGGATACAGATACGCAGTATTTT.

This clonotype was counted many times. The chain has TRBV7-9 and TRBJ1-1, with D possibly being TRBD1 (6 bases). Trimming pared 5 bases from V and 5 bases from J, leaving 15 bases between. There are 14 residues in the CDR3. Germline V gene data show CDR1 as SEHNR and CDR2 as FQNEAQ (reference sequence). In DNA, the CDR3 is TGTGCCAGCAGCCCCCCTATACAGGGAACTGAAGCTTTCTTT. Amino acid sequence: CASSPPIQGTEAFF.

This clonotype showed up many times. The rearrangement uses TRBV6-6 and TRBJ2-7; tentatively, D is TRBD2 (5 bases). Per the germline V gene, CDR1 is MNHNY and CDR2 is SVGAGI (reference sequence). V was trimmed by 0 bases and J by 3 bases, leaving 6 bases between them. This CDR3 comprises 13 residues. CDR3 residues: CASSYSAGYEQYF. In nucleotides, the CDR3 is TGTGCCAGCAGTTACTCCGCGGGCTACGAGCAGTACTTC.

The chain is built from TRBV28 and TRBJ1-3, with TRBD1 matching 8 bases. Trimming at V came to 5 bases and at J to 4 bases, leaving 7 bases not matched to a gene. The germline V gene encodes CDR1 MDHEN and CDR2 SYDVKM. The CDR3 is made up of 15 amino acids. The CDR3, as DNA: TGTGCCAGCAGTCCGCGGACAGGGTACGGAAACACCATATATTTT. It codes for CASSPRTGYGNTIYF.

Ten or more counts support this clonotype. CDR3 bases: TGTGCCAGCGGGCGCGGAAAGGGCACTGAAGCTTTCTTT. The encoded protein is CASGRGKGTEAFF. The chain recombines TRBV25-1 with TRBJ1-1; no clear D gene. V was trimmed by 8 bases and J by 4 bases, leaving 14 bases between them. Looked up from germline, CDR1 is MGHDK and CDR2 is SYGVNS. This CDR3 is built from 13 residues.